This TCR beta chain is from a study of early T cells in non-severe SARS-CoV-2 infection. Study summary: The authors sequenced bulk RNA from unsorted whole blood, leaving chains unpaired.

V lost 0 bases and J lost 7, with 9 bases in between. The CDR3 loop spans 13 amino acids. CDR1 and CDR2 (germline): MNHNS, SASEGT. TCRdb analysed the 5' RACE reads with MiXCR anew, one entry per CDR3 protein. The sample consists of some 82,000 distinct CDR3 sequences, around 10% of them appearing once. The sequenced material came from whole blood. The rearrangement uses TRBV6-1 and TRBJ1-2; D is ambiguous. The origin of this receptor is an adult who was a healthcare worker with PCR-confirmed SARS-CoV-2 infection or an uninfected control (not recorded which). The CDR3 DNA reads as TGTGCCAGCAGTGAAGCCCTAGGTCGTGGCTACACCTTC. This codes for CASSEALGRGYTF.